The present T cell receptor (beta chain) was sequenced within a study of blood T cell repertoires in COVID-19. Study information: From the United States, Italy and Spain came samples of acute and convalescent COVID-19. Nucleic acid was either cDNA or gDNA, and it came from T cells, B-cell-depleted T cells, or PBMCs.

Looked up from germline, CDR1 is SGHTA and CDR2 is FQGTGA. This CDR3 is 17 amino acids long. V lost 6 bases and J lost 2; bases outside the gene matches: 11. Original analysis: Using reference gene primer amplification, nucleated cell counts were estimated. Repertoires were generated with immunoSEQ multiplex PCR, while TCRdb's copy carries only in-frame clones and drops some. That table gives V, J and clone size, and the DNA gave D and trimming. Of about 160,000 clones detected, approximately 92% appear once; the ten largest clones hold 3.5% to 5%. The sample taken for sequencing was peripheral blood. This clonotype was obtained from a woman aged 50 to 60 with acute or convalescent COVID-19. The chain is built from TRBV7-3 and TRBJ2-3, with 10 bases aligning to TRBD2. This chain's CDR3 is CASSRGGTSEFTDTQYF. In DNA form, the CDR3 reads TGTGCCAGCAGTCGGGGTGGGACTAGCGAATTCACAGATACGCAGTATTTT.